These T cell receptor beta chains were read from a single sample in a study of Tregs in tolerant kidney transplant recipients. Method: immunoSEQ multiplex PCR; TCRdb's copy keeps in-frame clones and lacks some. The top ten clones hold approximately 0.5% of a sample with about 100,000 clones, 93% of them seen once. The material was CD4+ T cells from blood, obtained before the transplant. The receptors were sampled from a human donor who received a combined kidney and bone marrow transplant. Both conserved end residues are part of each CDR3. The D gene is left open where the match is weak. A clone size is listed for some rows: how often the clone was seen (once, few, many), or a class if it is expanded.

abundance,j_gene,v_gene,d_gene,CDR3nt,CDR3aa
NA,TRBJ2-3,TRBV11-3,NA,TGTGCCAGCAGCTTAGAGACAGTGGGCACAGATACGCAGTATTTT,CASSLETVGTDTQYF
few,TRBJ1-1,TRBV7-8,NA,TGTGCCAGCAGGCGCCCAGGGCACACTGAAGCTTTCTTT,CASRRPGHTEAFF
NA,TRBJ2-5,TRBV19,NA,TGTGCCAGTAGTATCCCCTTGGAGACCCAGTACTTC,CASSIPLETQYF
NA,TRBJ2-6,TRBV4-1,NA,TGCGCCAGCAGCCAGTATAACTCTGGGGCCAACGTCCTGACTTTC,CASSQYNSGANVLTF
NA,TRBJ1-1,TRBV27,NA,TGTGCCAGCAGTTACCGAATATCCCGGGAAATGAACACTGAAGCTTTCTTT,CASSYRISREMNTEAFF
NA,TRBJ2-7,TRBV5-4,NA,TGTGCCAGCAGCTTGACAGTATGGGGCCCCTACGAGCAGTACTTC,CASSLTVWGPYEQYF
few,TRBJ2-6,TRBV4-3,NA,TGCGCCAGCAGCCAAGTCCGGGACACCCACTCTGGGGCCAACGTCCTGACTTTC,CASSQVRDTHSGANVLTF
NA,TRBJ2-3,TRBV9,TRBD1,TGTGCCAGCAGCGGCCCCACAAGGGGGCACGATACGCAGTATTTT,CASSGPTRGHDTQYF
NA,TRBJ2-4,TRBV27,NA,TGTGCCAGCAGTTTAGGCCCACGTATTTTAGCGGAGAGGGACAAAAACATTCAGTACTTC,CASSLGPRILAERDKNIQYF
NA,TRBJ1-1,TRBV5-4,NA,TGTGCCAGCAGCTTGGGAGCAGGGGTGGCGGAAGCTTTCTTT,CASSLGAGVAEAFF
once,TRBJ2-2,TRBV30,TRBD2,TGTGCCTGGAGTGTACGGCGGGGGGGCCCCGGGGAGCTGTTTTTT,CAWSVRRGGPGELFF
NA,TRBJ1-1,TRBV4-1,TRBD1,TGCGCCAGCAGCCAGAGGGGGCGAAACGCTGAAGCTTTCTTT,CASSQRGRNAEAFF
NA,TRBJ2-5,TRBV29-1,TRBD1,TGCAGCGTCGATGGGGACAGGGGGCTAGAGACCCAGTACTTC,CSVDGDRGLETQYF
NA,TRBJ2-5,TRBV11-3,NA,TGTGCCAGCAGCCGTGCTCGGGGCCAAGAGACCCAGTACTTC,CASSRARGQETQYF
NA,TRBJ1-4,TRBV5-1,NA,TGCGCCAGCAGCTTGGGGACATCGTTTGCAACTAATGAAAAACTGTTTTTT,CASSLGTSFATNEKLFF
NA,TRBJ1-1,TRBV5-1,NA,TGCGCCAGCAGCTGGACCGGGACACCTACCACTGAAGCTTTCTTT,CASSWTGTPTTEAFF
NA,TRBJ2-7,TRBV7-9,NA,TGTGCCAGCAGCAGAGCAACCCGTAACAGGGTCCTCCGAACCTACGAGCAGTACTTC,CASSRATRNRVLRTYEQYF
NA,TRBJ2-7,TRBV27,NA,TGTGCCAGCAGTTCCCTACAGGGAAGAGCTTACGAGCAGTACTTC,CASSSLQGRAYEQYF
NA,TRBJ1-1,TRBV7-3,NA,TGTGCCAGCAGCTTAACGGGGCAGACTGAAGCTTTCTTT,CASSLTGQTEAFF
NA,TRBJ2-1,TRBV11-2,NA,TGTGCCAGCAGCCAATACGGCAATGAGCAGTTCTTC,CASSQYGNEQFF
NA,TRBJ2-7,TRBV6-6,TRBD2,TGTGCCAGCAGTACGACTAGCGGGAACTACGAGCAGTACTTC,CASSTTSGNYEQYF
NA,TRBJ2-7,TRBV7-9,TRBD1,TGTGCCAGCAGTCCTTCCGGGACAGGGTCCTACGAGCAGTACTTC,CASSPSGTGSYEQYF
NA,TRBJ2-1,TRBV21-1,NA,TGTGCCAGCAGCCTTAAACAGACTAGCATCAAGGAGTCCTACAATGAGCAGTTCTTC,CASSLKQTSIKESYNEQFF
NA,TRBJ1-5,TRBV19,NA,TGTGCCAGTAGTATGAGGGGGAAAGGCAGCAATCAGCCCCAGCATTTT,CASSMRGKGSNQPQHF
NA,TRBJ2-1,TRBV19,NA,TGTGCCAGTAGTACCCTCGGCCTAGCGATTTACAATGAGCAGTTCTTC,CASSTLGLAIYNEQFF
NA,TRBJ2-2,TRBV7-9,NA,TGTGCCAGCAGCTTAGGCACTAACACCGGGGAGCTGTTTTTT,CASSLGTNTGELFF
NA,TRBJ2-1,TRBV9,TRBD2,TGTGCCAGCAGCGTAGGGGGACTAGCGGGAAACAATGAGCAGTTCTTC,CASSVGGLAGNNEQFF
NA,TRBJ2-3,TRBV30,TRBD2,TGTGCCTGGAGTGTGGGACTAGCGGGAGTCGGGGATACGCAGTATTTT,CAWSVGLAGVGDTQYF
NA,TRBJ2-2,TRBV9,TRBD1,TGTGCCAGCCACGGGACAGGGAACACCGGGGAGCTGTTTTTT,CASHGTGNTGELFF
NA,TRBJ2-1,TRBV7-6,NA,TGTGCCAGCAGCTTAGTATCTAGCGCTATTACCTACAATGAGCAGTTCTTC,CASSLVSSAITYNEQFF
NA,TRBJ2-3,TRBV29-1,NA,TGCAGCGTTTTCGGGACAACCACCAGAGGGGATACGCAGTATTTT,CSVFGTTTRGDTQYF
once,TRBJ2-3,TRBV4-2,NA,TGTGCCAGCAGCCAAGAGTGGGACTTAAGCACAGATACGCAGTATTTT,CASSQEWDLSTDTQYF
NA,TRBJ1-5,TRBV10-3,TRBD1,TGTGCCATCAGTGAGTCGCGCGACAGGGGAAATCAGCCCCAGCATTTT,CAISESRDRGNQPQHF
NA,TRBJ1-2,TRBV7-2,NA,TGTGCCAGCAGCTCTCAAGGGGAAAACTATGGCTACACCTTC,CASSSQGENYGYTF
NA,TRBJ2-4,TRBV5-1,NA,TGCGCCAGCAGCTGGGACTGGTCTAGGGCCAAAAACATTCAGTACTTC,CASSWDWSRAKNIQYF
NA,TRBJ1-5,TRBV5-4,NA,TGTGCCAGCAGCTCACCCACGAGTCCCCAGCATTTT,CASSSPTSPQHF
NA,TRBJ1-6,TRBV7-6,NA,TGTGCCAGCAGCTTAGTAGGGGAGGATTCACCCCTCCACTTT,CASSLVGEDSPLHF
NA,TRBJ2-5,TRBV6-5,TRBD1,TGTGCCAGCAGTTATTCGGGACAGGGGATGGAGACCCAGTACTTC,CASSYSGQGMETQYF
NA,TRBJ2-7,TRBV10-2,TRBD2,TGCGCCAGCACCCCCACGGGGGGGGCTGAGCAGTACTTC,CASTPTGGAEQYF
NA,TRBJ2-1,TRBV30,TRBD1,TGTGCCTGGAGGGACAGGGGGATGAATGAGCAGTTCTTC,CAWRDRGMNEQFF
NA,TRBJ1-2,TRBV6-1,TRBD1,TGTGCCAGTTTGTTGGGGGACAGAAGAGGCTACACCTTC,CASLLGDRRGYTF
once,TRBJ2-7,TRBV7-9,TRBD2,TGTGCCAGCAGCGTGGCGGGGCGGGAGGGCAACGAGCAGTACTTC,CASSVAGREGNEQYF
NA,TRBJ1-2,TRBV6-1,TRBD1,TGTGCCAGCAGTGTTACAGGGGACTATGGCTACACCTTC,CASSVTGDYGYTF
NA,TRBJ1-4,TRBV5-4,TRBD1,TGTGCCAGCAGCTCGGCACCTGACAGGGGTTATGAAAAACTGTTTTTT,CASSSAPDRGYEKLFF
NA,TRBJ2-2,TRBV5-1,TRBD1,TGCGGAGGGACAGGGAGGTTGACCGGGGAGCTGTTTTTT,CGGTGRLTGELFF
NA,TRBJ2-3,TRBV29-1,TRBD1,TGCAGCGTTGAAGAAGGGAACAGGGGAGAAGATACGCAGTATTTT,CSVEEGNRGEDTQYF
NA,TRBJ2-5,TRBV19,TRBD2,TGTGCCAGTAGTGGAACCCCGGGTAGCGGGGGGTCTGGTGAGACCCAGTACTTC,CASSGTPGSGGSGETQYF
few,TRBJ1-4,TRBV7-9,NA,TGTGCCAGCAGCTTAGCTCAGGGACATGCAACTAATGAAAAACTGTTTTTT,CASSLAQGHATNEKLFF
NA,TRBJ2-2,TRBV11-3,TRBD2,TGTGCCAGCAGAGGAGGACTAGCGGGAGGGACCGGGGAGCTGTTTTTT,CASRGGLAGGTGELFF
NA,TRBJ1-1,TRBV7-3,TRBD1,TGTGCCAGCAGCCTACAGGGGGCAGGGAACACTGAAGCTTTCTTT,CASSLQGAGNTEAFF
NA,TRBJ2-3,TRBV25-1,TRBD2,TGTGCCAGCAGTGCTAGCGGGAGTCGGGATACGCAGTATTTT,CASSASGSRDTQYF
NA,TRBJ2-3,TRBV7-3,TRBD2,TGTGCCAGCAGTCAGCGGGATAGCACAGATACGCAGTATTTT,CASSQRDSTDTQYF
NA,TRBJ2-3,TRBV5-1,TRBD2,TGCGCCAGCAGCTTCAGACTAGCGGGGGGTCTTGCAGATACGCAGTATTTT,CASSFRLAGGLADTQYF